Each of the 17 T cell receptor beta chains below was sequenced from the same sample in a study of shared clonotypes between healthy human individuals. Profiled with immunoSEQ multiplex PCR; TCRdb holds only in-frame clones, not every one. Of 700,000 to 950,000 clones listed, 96% are singletons. Naive CD8 cells lacked CD45RO and underwent positive selection for CCR7, leaving out terminally differentiated effector memory CD45RA+ cells. What was sequenced was naive CD8+ T cells sorted from blood. The receptor set was obtained from a man aged 25-45 years in good health.

The chain employs TRBV7-8 and TRBJ2-1; TRBD2 matches 9 bases. The V gene's germline CDR1 is SGHVS and CDR2 FQNEAQ. This CDR3 has 16 residues. Unmatched junction bases numbered 6, after V lost 2 bases and J lost 4 bases. Here the CDR3 DNA reads TGTGCCAGCAGCTTAATAGCGGGAGAGGGGTACAATGAGCAGTTCTTC. Encoded protein: CASSLIAGEGYNEQFF. The full variable domain, its missing parts supplied by reference TRBV7-8 and TRBJ2-1, is GAGVSQSPRYKVAKRGQDVALRCDPISGHVSLFWYQQALGQGPEFLTYFQNEAQLDKSGLPSDRFFAERPEGSVSTLKIQRTQQEDSAVYLCASSLIAGEGYNEQFFGPGTRLTVL.

The rearrangement uses TRBV11-2 and TRBJ2-7, with 8 bases matching TRBD2. Germline CDR1 SGHAT, CDR2 FQNNGV. J was trimmed by 5 bases and V by 5 bases; bases with no gene match: 5. CDR3 size: 13 residues. CDR3 region: CASSRTSIHEQYF. The CDR3 nucleotides read TGTGCCAGCAGCAGGACTAGCATCCACGAGCAGTACTTC. Filled out from reference TRBV11-2 and TRBJ2-7, the complete variable domain reads EAGVAQSPRYKIIEKRQSVAFWCNPISGHATLYWYQQILGQGPKLLIQFQNNGVVDDSQLPKDRFSAERLKGVDSTLKIQPAKLEDSAVYLCASSRTSIHEQYFGPGTRLTVT.

The CDR3 region has the DNA TGTGCCAGCAGTTCCCTCAACCGTGGCTCCTACGAGCAGTACTTC. Its protein product is CASSSLNRGSYEQYF. The chain is built from TRBV6-5 and TRBJ2-7; no reliable D call. V lost 4 bases and J lost 0, with 13 bases in between. This CDR3 is 15 amino acids long. Germline V gene data show CDR1 as MNHEY and CDR2 as SVGAGI.

This rearrangement joins TRBV5-6 to TRBJ2-3; D unclear. The CDR3 loop spans 15 amino acids. V was clipped by 0 bases and J by 2 bases, with 10 bases between them. The germline gives CDR1 SGHDT, CDR2 YYEEEE. The CDR3 spells CASSLGVVDTDTQYF. CDR3 sequence (DNA): TGTGCCAGCAGCTTGGGGGTGGTTGACACAGATACGCAGTATTTT.

The rearrangement links TRBV30 to TRBJ1-2; possibly TRBD1 for D (5 bases). Germline V CDR1 and CDR2: GTSNPN, SVGIG (reference sequence). This CDR3 region has 14 residues. V lost 1 base, J lost 4 bases, and 13 bases lay in between. The CDR3 DNA reads TGTGCCTGGAGTGCTTCAGCAGACAGCTATGGCTACACCTTC. This gives the protein CAWSASADSYGYTF.

V usage is TRBV13 and J usage is TRBJ2-3; tentatively, D is TRBD2 (6 bases). Germline loops: CDR1 PRHDT, CDR2 FYEKMQ (reference sequence). V was cut by 2 bases and J by 4 bases, with 16 bases left in between. The CDR3 is 16 amino acids. For the CDR3, the DNA is TGTGCCAGCAGCTTAAGGGACTCTCCAGACCCAGATACGCAGTATTTT. Its protein product is CASSLRDSPDPDTQYF.

J is TRBJ2-7 and V is TRBV10-3; tentatively, D is TRBD1 (6 bases). V lost 8 bases and J 1 base, leaving 21 bases between the germline ends. The CDR3 covers 16 residues. The germline V gene has CDR1 ENHRY and CDR2 SYGVKD. CDR3: CAIGGQQTGKSYEQYF. As DNA, the CDR3 is TGTGCCATCGGAGGACAGCAAACAGGGAAATCCTACGAGCAGTACTTC.

Concerning this clone: The same CDR3 also results from other DNA sequences found in this sample. The chain uses TRBV27 and TRBJ2-1; D is unclear. Germline V gives CDR1 MNHEY, CDR2 SMNVEV (reference sequence). The V and J ends lost 5 bases and 3 bases respectively, with 8 bases between them. There are 13 residues in the CDR3. In nucleotides, the CDR3 is TGTGCCAGCAGTACCTCAGGCTACAATGAGCAGTTCTTC. Translating it yields CASSTSGYNEQFF.

This clone occurred once. The chain links TRBV4-3 to TRBJ2-2; D remains unclear. The CDR3 is 13 residues long. The germline CDR1 and CDR2 sequences are LGHNA and YSLEER. V lost 4 bases and J 6 bases, leaving 9 bases between the germline ends. CDR3 DNA sequence: TGCGCCAGCAGCCCCAATACAGCCGGGGAGCTGTTTTTT. It codes for CASSPNTAGELFF.

The chain has TRBV27 and TRBJ2-1, with TRBD1 matching 12 bases. The CDR3 contains 15 residues. The ends lost 7 bases at V and 10 bases at J; junction bases unmatched: 11. The germline gives CDR1 MNHEY, CDR2 SMNVEV (reference sequence). The chain's CDR3 is CASTAGTGGFGEQFF. CDR3 in DNA: TGTGCCAGCACCGCCGGGACAGGGGGCTTCGGAGAGCAGTTCTTC.

This chain uses TRBV2 with TRBJ2-2; maybe TRBD1 (5 bases). The V end lost 3 bases, the J end lost 2 bases, and 13 bases lay between the germline ends. CDR1 and CDR2 from the germline V gene are SNHLY and FYNNEI. The length of the CDR3 is 16 residues. The CDR3 here is CASSDYTGYNTGELFF. CDR3 sequence (DNA): TGTGCCAGCAGTGATTATACAGGATACAACACCGGGGAGCTGTTTTTT.

The rearrangement uses TRBV6-5 and TRBJ2-7; D is perhaps TRBD1 (6 bases). This CDR3 contains 15 residues. Per germline, CDR1 MNHEY and CDR2 SVGAGI. V lost 0 bases, J lost 3 bases, and 12 bases lay in between. The CDR3 DNA sequence: TGTGCCAGCAGTTACTCAATGACAGGTTTCTACGAGCAGTACTTC. Encoded protein: CASSYSMTGFYEQYF.

The chain uses TRBV7-6 and TRBJ2-2, with TRBD2 matching over 9 bases. J gave up 0 bases and V 7 bases, and 12 bases lay outside the gene matches. The CDR3 consists of 18 residues. Germline V gene sequence: CDR1 SGHVS, CDR2 FNYEAQ. The CDR3 DNA follows: TGTGCCAGCACCCGAGGGCTTAGCGGGAGCTCGAACACCGGGGAGCTGTTTTTT. It encodes CASTRGLSGSSNTGELFF.

The gene calls are TRBV28 and TRBJ2-7; D is unresolved. Germline V gene data show CDR1 as MDHEN and CDR2 as SYDVKM. V lost 8 bases, J lost 4 bases, and 9 bases lay in between. The CDR3 loop spans 11 amino acids. The CDR3 region is CASCEFYEQYF. The CDR3 DNA follows: TGTGCCAGCTGTGAATTTTACGAGCAGTACTTC.

The V and J genes are TRBV19 and TRBJ2-5, with 11 bases identical to TRBD2. The CDR3 extends over 15 amino acids. Germline values: CDR1 LNHDA, CDR2 SQIVND (reference sequence). The V gene end was trimmed by 5 bases and the J gene end by 5 bases; junction bases not matched to a gene: 7. Written as DNA, the CDR3 is TGTGCCAGTAGTCCCACTAGCGGGAGTGGGGAGACCCAGTACTTC. Its translation: CASSPTSGSGETQYF.

As for this clone: Other nucleotide sequences in the sample specify the same CDR3. The gene calls are TRBV11-3 and TRBJ2-2; D is unclear. Trimming took 4 bases from V and 4 from J, leaving 7 bases between them. CDR3 length: 13 residues. Germline loops: CDR1 SGHNT, CDR2 YENEEA. CDR3 DNA: TGTGCCAGCAGCTCCTCCCTCACCGGGGAGCTGTTTTTT. Its translation: CASSSSLTGELFF.

This chain connects TRBV30 to TRBJ2-2; D is undetermined. Trimming shortened V by 2 bases and J by 7 bases, and 5 bases separated the two germline ends. The CDR3 contains 11 residues. Germline V lookup: CDR1 GTSNPN, CDR2 SVGIG (reference sequence). The CDR3 nucleotides are TGTGCCTGGAGTTGGGGCGGGGAGCTGTTTTTT. It is translated as CAWSWGGELFF.